The clone carrying this TCR beta chain occurred a few times. Its specificity is unknown. This sample stems from a study of CD8+ T cells in alopecia areata. For the study at large: A regimen of oral tofacitinib, 5 to 10 mg twice daily, was given to treated patients. Tofacitinib ran for 6 to 18 months before 6 months off drug.

Treatment: oral pan-JAK inhibitor, 5-10 mg twice daily. Reverse transcription of extracted RNA yielded cDNA, which provided the sequencing template. Measured with immunoSEQ multiplex PCR; TCRdb has only the in-frame clones, and not every one. The sample carries some 100,000 clones, roughly 63% recorded once. Study observations and caveats: In scalp, tofacitinib significantly decreased clonality and expanded CD8+ clones among the top 100. When scalp samples are sequenced, resident alphabeta T cells of normal skin are also captured.

The length of the CDR3 is 13 residues. The germline gives CDR1 MNHNS, CDR2 SASEGT. The ends were cut back, 3 bases at V and 6 bases at J, with 12 bases in the middle. The chain joins TRBV6-1 to TRBJ2-7; D might be TRBD1 or TRBD2, each matching 5 bases. The clonotype originates from a human donor with alopecia areata. The material sequenced was CD8+ T cells sorted from blood, taken at week 4, from a patient treated with tofacitinib. CDR3 loop: CASSDGRGTEQYF. The CDR3 DNA is TGTGCCAGCAGTGATGGGCGAGGGACCGAGCAGTACTTC.